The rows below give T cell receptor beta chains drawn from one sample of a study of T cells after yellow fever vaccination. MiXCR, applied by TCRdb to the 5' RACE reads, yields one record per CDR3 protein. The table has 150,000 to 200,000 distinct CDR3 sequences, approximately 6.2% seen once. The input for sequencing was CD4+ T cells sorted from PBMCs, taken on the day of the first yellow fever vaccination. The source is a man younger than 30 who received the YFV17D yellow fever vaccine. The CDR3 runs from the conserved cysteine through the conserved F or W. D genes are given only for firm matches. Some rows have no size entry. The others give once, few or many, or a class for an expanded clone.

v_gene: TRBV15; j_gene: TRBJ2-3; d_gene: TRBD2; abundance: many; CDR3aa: CATSRGLAGGTDTQYF; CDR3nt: TGTGCCACCAGCAGGGGACTAGCCGGGGGCACAGATACGCAGTATTTT
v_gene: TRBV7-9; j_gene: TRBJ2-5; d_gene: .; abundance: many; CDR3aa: CASSLPGNLKETQYF; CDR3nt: TGTGCCAGCAGCTTACCAGGGAACCTTAAAGAGACCCAGTACTTC
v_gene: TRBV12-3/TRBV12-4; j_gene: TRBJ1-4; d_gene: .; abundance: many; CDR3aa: CASSLQPGNEKLFF; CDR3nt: TGTGCCAGCAGTTTACAACCGGGGAATGAAAAACTGTTTTTT
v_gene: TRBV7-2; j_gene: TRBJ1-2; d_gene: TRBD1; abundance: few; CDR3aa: CASSHRRGRANYGYTF; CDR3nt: TGTGCCAGCAGCCATCGTAGGGGGCGGGCAAACTATGGCTACACCTTC
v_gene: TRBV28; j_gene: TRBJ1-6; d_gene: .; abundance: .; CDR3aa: CASSLTNYNSPLHF; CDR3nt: TGTGCCAGCAGTTTGACAAACTATAATTCACCCCTCCACTTT
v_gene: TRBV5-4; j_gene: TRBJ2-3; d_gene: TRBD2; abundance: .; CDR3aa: CASSLGSGVSTDTQYF; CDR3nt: TGTGCCAGCAGCTTGGGGAGCGGGGTCAGCACAGATACGCAGTATTTT
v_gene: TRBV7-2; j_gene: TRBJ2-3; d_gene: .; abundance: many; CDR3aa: CASSQLGHATDTQYF; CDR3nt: TGTGCCAGCAGCCAGCTGGGCCACGCCACAGATACGCAGTATTTT
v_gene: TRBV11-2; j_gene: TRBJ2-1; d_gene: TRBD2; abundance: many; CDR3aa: CASSLGLAAGEQFF; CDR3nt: TGTGCCAGCAGCTTAGGACTAGCGGCCGGTGAGCAGTTCTTC
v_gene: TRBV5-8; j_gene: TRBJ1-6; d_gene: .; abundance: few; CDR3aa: CASSFGFRSYNSPLHF; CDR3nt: TGTGCCAGCAGCTTTGGTTTTCGGTCCTATAATTCACCCCTCCACTTT
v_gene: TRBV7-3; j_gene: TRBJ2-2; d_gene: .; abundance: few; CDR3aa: CASSRLNTGELFF; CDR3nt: TGTGCCAGCAGCCGACTGAACACCGGGGAGCTGTTTTTT
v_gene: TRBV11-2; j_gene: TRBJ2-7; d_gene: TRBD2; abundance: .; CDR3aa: CASSLDWGGVSWEQYF; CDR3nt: TGTGCCAGCAGCTTAGACTGGGGGGGGGTGAGTTGGGAGCAGTACTTC
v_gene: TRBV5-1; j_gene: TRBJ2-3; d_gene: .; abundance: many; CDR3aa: CASSFRVVGDTQYF; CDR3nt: TGCGCCAGCAGCTTCAGGGTTGTTGGAGATACGCAGTATTTT
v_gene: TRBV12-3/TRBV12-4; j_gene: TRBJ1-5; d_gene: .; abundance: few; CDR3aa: CASSFQGWTQPQHF; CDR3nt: TGTGCCAGCAGTTTTCAGGGGTGGACTCAGCCCCAGCATTTT
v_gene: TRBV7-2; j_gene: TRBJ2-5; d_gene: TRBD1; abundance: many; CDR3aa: CASSLDRGKETQYF; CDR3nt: TGTGCCAGCAGCTTAGACAGGGGGAAAGAGACCCAGTACTTC
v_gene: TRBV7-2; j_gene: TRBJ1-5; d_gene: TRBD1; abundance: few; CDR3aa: CASSRRTGGNQPQHF; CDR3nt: TGTGCCAGCAGCCGAAGAACAGGGGGCAATCAGCCCCAGCATTTT
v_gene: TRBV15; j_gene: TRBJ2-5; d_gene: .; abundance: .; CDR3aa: CATSSGREETQYF; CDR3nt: TGTGCCACCAGCAGCGGCAGGGAAGAGACCCAGTACTTC
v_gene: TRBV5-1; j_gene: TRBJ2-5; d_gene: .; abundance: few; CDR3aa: CASRSSFDSYETQYF; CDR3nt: TGCGCCAGCAGATCCAGCTTCGACAGTTACGAGACCCAGTACTTC
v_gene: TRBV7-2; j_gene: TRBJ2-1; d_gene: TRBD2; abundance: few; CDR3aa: CASSAGLAGGQGEQFF; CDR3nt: TGTGCCAGCAGCGCGGGACTAGCGGGGGGGCAGGGTGAGCAGTTCTTC
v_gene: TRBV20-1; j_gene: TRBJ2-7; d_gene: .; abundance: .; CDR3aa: CSANSIGTPDFGQYF; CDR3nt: TGCAGTGCCAACTCTATAGGGACGCCCGATTTTGGGCAGTACTTC
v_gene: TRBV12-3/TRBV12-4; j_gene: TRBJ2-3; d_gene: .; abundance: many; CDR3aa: CASSLEASTDTQYF; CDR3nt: TGTGCCAGCAGCTTAGAGGCTAGCACAGATACGCAGTATTTT
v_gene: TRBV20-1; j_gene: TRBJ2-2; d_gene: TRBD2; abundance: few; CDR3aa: CSATSGTSGAGELFF; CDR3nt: TGCAGTGCTACATCCGGGACTAGCGGGGCCGGGGAGCTGTTTTTT
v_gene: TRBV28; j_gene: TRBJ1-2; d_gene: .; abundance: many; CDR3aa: CASSSFRHTKMGGYTF; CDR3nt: TGTGCCAGCAGTTCCTTCCGTCACACAAAAATGGGAGGCTACACCTTC
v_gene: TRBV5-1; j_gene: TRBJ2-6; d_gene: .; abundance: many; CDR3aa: CASSPKGSGANVLTF; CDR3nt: TGCGCCAGCAGCCCCAAAGGCTCTGGGGCCAACGTCCTGACTTTC
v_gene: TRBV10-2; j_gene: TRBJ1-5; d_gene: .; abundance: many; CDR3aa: CASSESQINQPQHF; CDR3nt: TGCGCCAGCAGTGAGAGTCAGATCAATCAGCCCCAGCATTTT
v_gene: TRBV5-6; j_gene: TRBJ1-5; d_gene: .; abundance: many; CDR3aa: CASSLGGAGNQPQHF; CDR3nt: TGTGCCAGCAGCTTGGGGGGTGCGGGCAATCAGCCCCAGCATTTT
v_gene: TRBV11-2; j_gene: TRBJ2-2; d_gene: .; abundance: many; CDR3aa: CASSFQRRNTGELFF; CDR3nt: TGTGCCAGCAGCTTCCAGCGGCGGAACACCGGGGAGCTGTTTTTT
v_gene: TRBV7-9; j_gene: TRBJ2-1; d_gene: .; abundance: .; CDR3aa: CASTQTVAYNEQFF; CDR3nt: TGTGCCAGCACCCAAACAGTCGCCTACAATGAGCAGTTCTTC
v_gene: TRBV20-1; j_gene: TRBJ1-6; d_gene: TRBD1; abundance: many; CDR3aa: CSARPPEQGASSPLHF; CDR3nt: TGCAGTGCTAGACCCCCAGAGCAGGGGGCGAGTTCACCCCTCCACTTT
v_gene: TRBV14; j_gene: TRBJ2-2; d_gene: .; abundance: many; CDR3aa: CASSHADYSGELFF; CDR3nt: TGTGCCAGCAGCCATGCAGACTATTCCGGGGAGCTGTTTTTT
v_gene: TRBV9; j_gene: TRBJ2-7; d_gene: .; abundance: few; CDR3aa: CASSVESGHTYEQYF; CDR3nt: TGTGCCAGCAGCGTAGAAAGCGGGCACACCTACGAGCAGTACTTC
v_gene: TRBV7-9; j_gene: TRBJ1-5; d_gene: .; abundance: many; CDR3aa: CASSRGAPDQPQHF; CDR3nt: TGTGCCAGCAGTCGGGGGGCCCCCGATCAGCCCCAGCATTTT
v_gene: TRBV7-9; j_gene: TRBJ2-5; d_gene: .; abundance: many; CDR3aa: CASSNDWVLYF; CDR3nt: TGTGCCAGCAGCAACGACTGGGTTTTGTACTTC
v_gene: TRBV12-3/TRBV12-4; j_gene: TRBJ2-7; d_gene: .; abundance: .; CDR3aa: CASSFGGTSSYEQYF; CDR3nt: TGTGCCAGCAGTTTTGGGGGCACTAGCTCCTACGAGCAGTACTTC
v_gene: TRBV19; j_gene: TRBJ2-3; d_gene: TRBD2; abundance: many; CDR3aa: CASSMGGSGAYTQYF; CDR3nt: TGTGCCAGTAGTATGGGGGGAAGCGGGGCGTATACGCAGTATTTT
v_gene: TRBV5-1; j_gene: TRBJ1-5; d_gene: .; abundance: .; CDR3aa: CASSLENNQPQHF; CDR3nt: TGCGCCAGCAGCTTGGAGAACAATCAGCCCCAGCATTTT
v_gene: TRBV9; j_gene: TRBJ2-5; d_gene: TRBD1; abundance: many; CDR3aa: CASSVPGQGSETQYF; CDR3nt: TGTGCCAGCAGCGTACCGGGACAGGGGTCGGAGACCCAGTACTTC
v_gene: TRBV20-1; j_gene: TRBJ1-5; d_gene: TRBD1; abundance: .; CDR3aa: CSAPGQFFNQPQHF; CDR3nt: TGCAGTGCACCGGGACAGTTTTTCAATCAGCCCCAGCATTTT
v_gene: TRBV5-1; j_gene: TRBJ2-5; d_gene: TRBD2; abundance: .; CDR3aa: CASSSLGAGGQETQYF; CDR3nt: TGCGCCAGCAGCTCTTTAGGAGCGGGGGGCCAAGAGACCCAGTACTTC
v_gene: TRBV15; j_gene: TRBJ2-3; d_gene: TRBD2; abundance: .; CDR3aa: CATSRDRSGGKRDAQYF; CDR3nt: TGTGCCACCAGCAGAGATAGGAGCGGGGGGAAAAGGGATGCGCAGTATTTT
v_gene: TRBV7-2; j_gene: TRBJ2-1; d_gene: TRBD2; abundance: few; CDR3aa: CASSTRTSGGLYNEQFF; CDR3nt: TGTGCCAGCAGCACCAGGACTAGCGGGGGGCTGTACAATGAGCAGTTCTTC
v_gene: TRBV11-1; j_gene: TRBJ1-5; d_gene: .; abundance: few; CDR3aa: CASSLRVGQPQHF; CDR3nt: TGTGCCAGCAGCTTAAGGGTGGGCCAGCCCCAGCATTTT
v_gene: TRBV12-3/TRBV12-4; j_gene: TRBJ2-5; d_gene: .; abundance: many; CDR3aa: CASRIREETQYF; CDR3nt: TGTGCCAGTAGAATAAGGGAAGAGACCCAGTACTTC
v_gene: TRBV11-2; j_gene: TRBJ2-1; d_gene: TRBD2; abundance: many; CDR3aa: CASSFTGLAGGSSYNEQFF; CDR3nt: TGTGCCAGCAGCTTTACGGGACTAGCGGGGGGGAGCTCCTACAATGAGCAGTTCTTC
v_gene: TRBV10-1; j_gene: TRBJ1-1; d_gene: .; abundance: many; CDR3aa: CASSAQTNTEAFF; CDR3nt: TGCGCCAGCAGTGCACAGACGAACACTGAAGCTTTCTTT
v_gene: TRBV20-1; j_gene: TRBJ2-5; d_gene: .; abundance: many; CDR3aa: CSAPTELLETQYF; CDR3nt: TGCAGTGCACCCACGGAGTTATTGGAGACCCAGTACTTC
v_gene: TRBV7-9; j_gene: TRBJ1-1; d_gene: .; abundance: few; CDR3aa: CASSLGNRDPTEAFF; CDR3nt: TGTGCCAGCAGCTTAGGTAACCGGGACCCGACTGAAGCTTTCTTT
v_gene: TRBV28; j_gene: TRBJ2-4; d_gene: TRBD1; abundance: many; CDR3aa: CASSGAGTGLAKNIQYF; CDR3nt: TGTGCCAGCAGTGGGGCCGGGACAGGGTTGGCCAAAAACATTCAGTACTTC
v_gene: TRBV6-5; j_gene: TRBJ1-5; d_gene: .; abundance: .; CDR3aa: CASSARGSNQPQHF; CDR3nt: TGTGCCAGCAGCGCCAGGGGAAGCAATCAGCCCCAGCATTTT
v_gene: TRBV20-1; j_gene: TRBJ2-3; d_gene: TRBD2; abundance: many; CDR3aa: CSARDRVSGGITDTQYF; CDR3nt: TGCAGTGCTAGAGATCGGGTTAGCGGGGGGATCACAGATACGCAGTATTTT
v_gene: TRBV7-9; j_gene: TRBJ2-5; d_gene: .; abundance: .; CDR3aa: CASSFRGGQETQYF; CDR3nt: TGTGCCAGCAGCTTCAGGGGGGGCCAAGAGACCCAGTACTTC
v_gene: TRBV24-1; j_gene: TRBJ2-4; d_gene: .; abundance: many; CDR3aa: CATSEHLGGTKNIQYF; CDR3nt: TGTGCCACCAGTGAGCACCTCGGGGGTACCAAAAACATTCAGTACTTC
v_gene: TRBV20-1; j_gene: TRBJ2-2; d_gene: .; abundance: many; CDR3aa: CSAYSLGIETNGELFF; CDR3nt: TGCAGTGCGTATAGCCTTGGGATCGAAACCAACGGGGAGCTGTTTTTT
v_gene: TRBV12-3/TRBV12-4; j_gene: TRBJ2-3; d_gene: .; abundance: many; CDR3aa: CASSFERITQYF; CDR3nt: TGTGCCAGCAGTTTCGAGCGGATTACGCAGTATTTT